This TCR beta chain was sequenced in a study of blood T cell repertoires in COVID-19. Recovered status applied to Cohort 3 donors who had two consecutive negative PCRs. It also applied to those with clearance or with symptom resolution. The assay was immunoSEQ multiplex PCR, and TCRdb's table has in-frame clones only and misses some. This table holds 300,000 or so clones, around 90% found once. Trimming stripped 3 bases from V and 5 bases from J, with 5 bases between. The CDR3 contains 11 residues. Germline-derived CDR1 and CDR2 are ENHRY and SYGVKD. This receptor was obtained from a man aged 55 to 70 who had recovered from COVID-19. The genes are TRBV10-3 and TRBJ2-7; D not resolved. Sequencing was carried out using PBMCs or T cells enriched from blood (not recorded which). Here the CDR3 DNA reads TGTGCCATCAGTGATTTTAACGAGCAGTACTTC. It translates to CAISDFNEQYF.